The 24 T cell receptor beta chains below come from one sample, sequenced in a study of CD8+CD57+ T cells in acquired aplastic anemia. Using genomic DNA as the template, TCR beta VDJ and CDR3 profiling was carried out. MiXCR, applied by TCRdb to the reads, yields one record per CDR3 protein. The sample yields a few hundred thousand distinct CDR3 sequences, 55% to 75% seen once. Material: sorted CD4+, CD8+, or CD8+CD57+ T cells (not recorded which) from PBMCs. All receptors come from a human donor in good health, serving as a control.

This rearrangement joins TRBV29-1 to TRBJ1-2; TRBD1 matches at 9 bases. J lost 7 bases, V lost 7 bases, and 7 bases had no gene match. The CDR3 is 12 residues long. Germline CDR1 SQVTM, CDR2 ANQGSEA. Here the CDR3 DNA reads TGCAGCGACGAACAGGGGGCGCTTGGCTACACCTTC. This translates into CSDEQGALGYTF. Looking up the rest from reference TRBV29-1 and TRBJ1-2 gives the full variable domain: SAVISQKPSRDICQRGTSLTIQCQVDSQVTMMFWYRQQPGQSLTLIATANQGSEATYESGFVIDKFPISRPNLTFSTLTVSNMSPEDSSIYLCSDEQGALGYTFGSGTRLTVV.

This clonotype was seen many times. The chain joins TRBV11-2 to TRBJ1-2; D not resolved. Germline lookup yields CDR1 SGHAT and CDR2 FQNNGV. V gave up 5 bases and J gave up 7 bases, with 23 bases separating them. The CDR3 loop spans 16 amino acids. The CDR3 DNA reads TGTGCCAGCAGCCTCGTAATAGGTTCCGTATTGGGTGGCTACACCTTC. Amino acid sequence: CASSLVIGSVLGGYTF.

This clonotype was counted only a few times. The chain's CDR3 is CSVPTSGTDTQYF. The CDR3, as DNA: TGCAGCGTCCCGACTAGCGGGACAGATACGCAGTATTTT. The chain is built from TRBV29-1 and TRBJ2-3; 10 bases fit TRBD2. Germline V lookup: CDR1 SQVTM, CDR2 ANQGSEA. The CDR3 spans 13 residues. Trimming at V came to 6 bases and at J to 3 bases, leaving 3 bases not matched to a gene.

The chain joins TRBV20-1 to TRBJ2-5; TRBD1 might be the D (5 bases). The germline V gene has CDR1 DFQATT and CDR2 SNEGSKA (reference sequence). The CDR3 is made up of 13 amino acids. Trimming took off 3 bases at V and 8 bases at J, with 16 bases between the two ends. The CDR3 DNA sequence: TGCAGTGCTAGGCCAGGGAATCGCTACACCCAGTACTTC. It encodes CSARPGNRYTQYF.

This chain links TRBV12-3 or TRBV12-4 with TRBJ1-5; D gene ambiguous. The CDR3 totals 15 residues. The ends were cut back, 5 bases at V and 6 bases at J, with 17 bases in the middle. The CDR3 loop reads CASSVSGPVSQPQHF. CDR3 sequence (DNA): TGTGCCAGCAGTGTTTCCGGACCTGTCAGTCAGCCCCAGCATTTT.

In its sample, this clonotype was seen many times. The chain recombines TRBV3-1 with TRBJ2-3, with a tentative D call TRBD1 (7 bases). The CDR3 runs to 14 residues. Trimming cost V 5 bases and J 8 bases, with 17 bases left between them. Germline CDR1 LGHDT, CDR2 YNNKEL (reference sequence). The CDR3 DNA follows: TGTGCCAGCAGCTCCCTCGGCGGGGACAGTACGCAGTATTTT. This translates into CASSSLGGDSTQYF.

This clonotype was picked up many times. The chain recombines TRBV12-3 or TRBV12-4 with TRBJ2-5; D ambiguous. Trimming stripped 6 bases from V and 7 bases from J, with 18 bases between. The CDR3 has 14 amino acids. In nucleotides, the CDR3 is TGTGCCAGCAGACCCGGGCCATCTTTCGGGACCCAGTACTTC. It is translated as CASRPGPSFGTQYF.

This clonotype was picked up one time. This may come from a read error, since a much larger clone is one base off. This chain connects TRBV18 to TRBJ1-4; D not certain. CDR3 length equals 14 residues. Germline V gives CDR1 KGHSH, CDR2 LQKENI. The chain's CDR3 is CVSSPARLNEKLFF. In nucleotides, the CDR3 is TGTGTCAGCTCACCAGCGAGGCTTAATGAAAAACTGTTTTTT.

This chain connects TRBV9 to TRBJ1-3, with D perhaps matching TRBD1 (6 bases). Germline assignment: CDR1 SGDLS and CDR2 YYNGEE. The CDR3 extends over 16 amino acids. The V end lost 3 bases, the J end lost 8 bases, and 21 bases lay between the germline ends. The CDR3 DNA is TGTGCCAGCAGCGCTGGCCTAGCGGGGAGGACAGACACCATATATTTT. It translates to CASSAGLAGRTDTIYF.

This clonotype was picked up a small number of times. The rearrangement uses TRBV19 and TRBJ2-7; 7 nucleotides line up with TRBD2. This CDR3 region has 12 residues. V lost 5 bases and J lost 6; bases outside the gene matches: 4. Germline lookup yields CDR1 LNHDA and CDR2 SQIVND (reference sequence). CDR3 DNA sequence: TGTGCCAGTAGTTTGGGACTAAGCGAGCAGTACTTC. Translated, it gives CASSLGLSEQYF.

The V call is TRBV5-1, the J call TRBJ2-3, with D perhaps TRBD1 or TRBD2 (5 bases each). This CDR3 is built from 11 residues. Germline CDR1 is SGHRS and CDR2 is YFSETQ. V was pared by 7 bases and J by 3 bases, with 6 bases between. The DNA for the CDR3 is TGCGCCAGCGGGGGAACAGATACGCAGTATTTT. Translating gives CASGGTDTQYF. Combining the CDR3 with reference TRBV5-1 and TRBJ2-3 gives the whole variable domain KAGVTQTPRYLIKTRGQQVTLSCSPISGHRSVSWYQQTPGQGLQFLFEYFSETQRNKGNFPGRFSGRQFSNSRSEMNVSTLELGDSALYLCASGGTDTQYFGPGTRLTVL.

Remarks on this clonotype: Likely a read error: the CDR3 ends without its conserved phenylalanine or tryptophan. The DNA is omitted, as the CDR3 cannot be located on it reliably, and the CDR3 follows TCRdb's listing. This chain connects TRBV7-2 to TRBJ1-1. The germline V gene has CDR1 SGHTA and CDR2 FQGNSA. 13 amino acids form the CDR3, both terminal residues included. The CDR3 reads CASSPQGTEAFFG.

As for this clonotype: An end of the junction does not agree with germline; a read error may underlie this. CDR3 region: CASSKRVNTEAFFF. For the CDR3, the DNA is TGTGCCAGCAGCAAACGAGTGAACACTGAAGCTTTCTTTTTT. V is TRBV7-6 and J is TRBJ2-3; D ambiguous. This CDR3 is built from 14 residues. Looked up from germline, CDR1 is SGHVS and CDR2 is FNYEAQ.

The gene calls are TRBV5-1 and TRBJ2-2; TRBD1 matches 7 bases. V trimming: 3 bases; J trimming: 3 bases; junction bases outside the gene matches: 8. CDR3 length: 16 amino acids. Germline V gene lookup returns CDR1 SGHRS and CDR2 YFSETQ. The CDR3 region has the DNA TGCGCCAGCAGCTGGGACGGGACAGCTGACACCGGGGAGCTGTTTTTT. This translates into CASSWDGTADTGELFF. The full variable domain, completed using reference TRBV5-1 and TRBJ2-2, is KAGVTQTPRYLIKTRGQQVTLSCSPISGHRSVSWYQQTPGQGLQFLFEYFSETQRNKGNFPGRFSGRQFSNSRSEMNVSTLELGDSALYLCASSWDGTADTGELFFGEGSRLTVL.

In its sample, this clonotype was seen a few times. This chain uses TRBV20-1 with TRBJ1-4; D is ambiguous. Germline CDR1 DFQATT, CDR2 SNEGSKA (reference sequence). Trimming took off 0 bases at V and 10 bases at J, with 6 bases between the two ends. The CDR3 covers 11 residues. The CDR3 bases are TGCAGTGCTAGAGATGGCGGAAAACTGTTTTTT. It encodes CSARDGGKLFF.

This clonotype was seen many times. This chain joins TRBV7-8 and TRBJ1-2; D unresolved. CDR1 is SGHVS, CDR2 FQNEAQ, per germline. V lost 1 base to trimming and J lost 4 bases, with 13 bases between them. CDR3 size: 15 residues. For the CDR3, the DNA is TGTGCCAGCAGCTTAGGTTTTGACAATCTCTATGGCTACACCTTC. This translates into CASSLGFDNLYGYTF.

Notes on this clonotype: The CDR3 does not close with the conserved phenylalanine or tryptophan, likely indicating a read error. This sequence joins TRBV9 and TRBJ1-5; D unclear. The CDR3 sequence is 12 residues long. CDR1 is SGDLS, CDR2 YYNGEE, per germline. The V and J ends lost 4 bases and 9 bases respectively, with 11 bases between them. In DNA, the CDR3 is TGTGCCAGCAGCTCATCCACCCGGCCCCAGCATTTG. Translating it yields CASSSSTRPQHL.

This clonotype was seen only a few times. Sequence at one end of the junction differs from germline and may be a read error. The rearrangement links TRBV10-3 to TRBJ1-5; D may be TRBD1 (6 bases). The CDR3 spans 12 residues. Germline assignment: CDR1 ENHRY and CDR2 SYGVKD. The CDR3 DNA sequence: TGTGCCAGCAGTGGCCGGGACAACAATGAGCATTTT. As protein: CASSGRDNNEHF.

A note on this clonotype: The junction shows a germline mismatch at one end, possibly a read error. The V call is TRBV5-1, the J call TRBJ1-3; D gene unclear. This CDR3 spans 14 amino acids. Germline lookup yields CDR1 SGHRS and CDR2 YFSETQ. In DNA, the CDR3 is TGTGCCAGCAGCCAAGAGACGAGGGATCACACCATATATTTT. Protein sequence: CASSQETRDHTIYF.

This clonotype has ten or more counts. The gene calls are TRBV5-1 and TRBJ2-3; D possibly corresponds to TRBD2 (6 bases). CDR3 length equals 15 residues. V lost 0 bases to trimming and J lost 3 bases, with 11 bases between them. Germline-derived CDR1 and CDR2 are SGHRS and YFSETQ. CDR3 loop: CASSLDGGVTDTQYF. The CDR3 DNA is TGCGCCAGCAGCTTGGACGGGGGAGTTACAGATACGCAGTATTTT.

As for this clonotype: The junction does not match germline at one end; this may be a read error. V and J are TRBV5-1 and TRBJ1-2; 9 positions agree with TRBD1. This CDR3 has 15 residues. CDR1 SGHRS and CDR2 YFSETQ come from the germline V gene. The CDR3 sequence: CASSLGQGPQNGCTF. In nucleotides, the CDR3 is TGCGCCAGCAGCCTAGGACAGGGGCCCCAAAATGGCTGCACCTTC.

The genes are TRBV7-3 and TRBJ1-2, with 10 bases fitting TRBD1. Germline lookup yields CDR1 SGHTA and CDR2 FQGTGA. The length of the CDR3 is 15 residues. Unmatched junction bases numbered 8, after V lost 5 bases and J lost 5 bases. This CDR3 is CASSPGRTGGYGYTF. For the CDR3, the DNA is TGTGCCAGCAGCCCAGGCAGGACAGGGGGTTATGGCTACACCTTC.

Comments on this clonotype: The conserved phenylalanine or tryptophan is not found at the CDR3 terminus, so this likely reflects a read error. Because the CDR3's place on the DNA is in doubt, the DNA is left out and the CDR3 is given as listed by TCRdb. This sequence joins TRBV7-2 and TRBJ2-2; the D segment call TRBD1 is taken from the table without a DNA check. The CDR3 is 13 amino acids long, termini counted. Germline loops: CDR1 SGHTA, CDR2 FQGNSA. The CDR3 spells CASSRPGTGVYDQ.

This clonotype has ten or more counts. The rearrangement links TRBV29-1 to TRBJ2-5; D is perhaps TRBD2 (5 bases). Germline V gene sequence: CDR1 SQVTM, CDR2 ANQGSEA. This CDR3 is 12 amino acids long. The V gene lost 1 base and the J gene lost 2 bases, with 5 bases spanning the gap. The CDR3 DNA sequence: TGCAGCGTTGAAGGGACTCAAGAGACCCAGTACTTC. This translates into CSVEGTQETQYF.